The 4 T cell receptor beta chains below come from one sample, sequenced in a study of blood T cells in healthy people across ages. Sample-barcoded 5' priming and a J-beta primer mix drove a second PCR of roughly 6 to 12 cycles. Via MiXCR, TCRdb re-called the 5' RACE reads, giving one row per CDR3 protein. The profile shows some 1.5 million distinct CDR3 sequences, 40% to 45% of them singletons. Sample: blood. These receptors all come from a woman younger than 35 in good health.

The rearrangement links TRBV28 to TRBJ2-3; 10 bases match TRBD2. The CDR3 loop spans 15 amino acids. V was clipped by 5 bases and J by 3 bases; unmatched bases: 5. CDR1 and CDR2 (germline): MDHEN, SYDVKM. Here the CDR3 reads CASSESGRGTDTQYF. CDR3 sequence (DNA): TGTGCCAGCAGTGAGAGCGGGAGGGGGACAGATACGCAGTATTTT.

The rearrangement joins TRBV18 to TRBJ2-1; 8 positions agree with TRBD1. Per germline, CDR1 KGHSH and CDR2 LQKENI. The junction had 7 bases not matched to a gene; V was cut back by 5 bases and J by 4 bases. This CDR3 region has 15 residues. CDR3 sequence (DNA): TGTGCCAGCTCAGTCGGACAGGGTGAATACAATGAGCAGTTCTTC. It yields the protein CASSVGQGEYNEQFF.

The chain uses TRBV6-5 and TRBJ2-6, with TRBD1 matching 10 bases. Germline-derived CDR1 and CDR2 are MNHEY and SVGAGI. The CDR3 spans 18 residues. V trimming: 3 bases; J trimming: 1 base; junction bases outside the gene matches: 6. Here the CDR3 reads CASSYYWTGGSGANVLTF. As DNA, the CDR3 is TGTGCCAGCAGTTATTATTGGACAGGGGGTTCTGGGGCCAACGTCCTGACTTTC.

The CDR3 sequence: CASSYRSGATYEQYF. CDR3 DNA: TGTGCCAGCAGTTACAGGAGCGGGGCAACCTACGAGCAGTACTTC. This rearrangement joins TRBV6-6 to TRBJ2-7, with 7 bases identical to TRBD2. The CDR3 runs to 15 residues. V trimming: 2 bases; J trimming: 2 bases; junction bases outside the gene matches: 6. Germline V gene lookup returns CDR1 MNHNY and CDR2 SVGAGI (reference sequence).